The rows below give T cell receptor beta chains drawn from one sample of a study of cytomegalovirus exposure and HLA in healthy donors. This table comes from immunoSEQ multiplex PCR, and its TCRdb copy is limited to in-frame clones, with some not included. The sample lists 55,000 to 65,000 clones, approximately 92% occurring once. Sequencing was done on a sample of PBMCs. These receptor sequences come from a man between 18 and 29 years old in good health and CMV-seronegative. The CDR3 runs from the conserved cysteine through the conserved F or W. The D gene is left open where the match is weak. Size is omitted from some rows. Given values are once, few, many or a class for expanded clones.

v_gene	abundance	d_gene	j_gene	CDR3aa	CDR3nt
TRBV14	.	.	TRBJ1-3	CASSQPSGNTIYF	TGTGCCAGCAGCCAACCCAGTGGAAACACCATATATTTT
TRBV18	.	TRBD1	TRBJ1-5	CASSPPTGQGQPQHF	TGTGCCAGCTCACCACCGACAGGGCAAGGGCAGCCCCAGCATTTT
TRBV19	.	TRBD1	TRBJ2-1	CASSPGIGTAHLPSSYNEQFF	TGTGCCAGTAGTCCAGGCATAGGGACAGCCCATTTACCAAGCTCCTACAATGAGCAGTTCTTC
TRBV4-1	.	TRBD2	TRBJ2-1	CASRTLAGEAYNEQFF	TGCGCCAGCAGAACGCTAGCGGGAGAAGCCTACAATGAGCAGTTCTTC
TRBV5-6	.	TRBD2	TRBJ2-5	CASRPGLAGVGETQYF	TGTGCCAGCAGGCCGGGACTAGCGGGAGTGGGAGAGACCCAGTACTTC
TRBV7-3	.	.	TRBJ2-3	CASSRQGGISTDTQYF	TGTGCCAGCAGCAGGCAGGGCGGAATAAGCACAGATACGCAGTATTTT
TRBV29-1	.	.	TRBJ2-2	CSVELPGLSTGELFF	TGCAGCGTTGAATTACCGGGACTTAGCACCGGGGAGCTGTTTTTT
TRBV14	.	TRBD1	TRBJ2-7	CASSPLGTGGYEQYF	TGTGCCAGCAGTCCCCTCGGGACAGGGGGCTACGAGCAGTACTTC
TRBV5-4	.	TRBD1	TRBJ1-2	CASSSAGTGDGYTF	TGTGCCAGCAGCTCGGCCGGGACAGGGGATGGCTACACCTTC
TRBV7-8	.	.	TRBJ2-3	CASSWTGRADTQYF	TGTGCCAGCAGCTGGACAGGGAGGGCAGATACGCAGTATTTT
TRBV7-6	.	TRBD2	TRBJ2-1	CASSLERGGYNEQFF	TGTGCCAGCAGCTTGGAGCGGGGGGGGTACAATGAGCAGTTCTTC
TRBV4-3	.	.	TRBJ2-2	CASSQDLDYHNTGELFF	TGCGCCAGCAGCCAAGATCTGGACTACCACAACACCGGGGAGCTGTTTTTT
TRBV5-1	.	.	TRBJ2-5	CASSLGLGAETQYF	TGCGCCAGCAGCTTGGGGCTAGGGGCCGAGACCCAGTACTTC
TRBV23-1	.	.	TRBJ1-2	CASSSQRYEDGLSGYGYTF	TGCGCCAGCAGTTCTCAGAGATACGAGGATGGCCTGTCCGGCTATGGCTACACCTTC
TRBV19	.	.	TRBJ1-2	CASSGVDKRYGYTF	TGTGCCAGTAGTGGCGTGGACAAAAGATATGGCTACACCTTC
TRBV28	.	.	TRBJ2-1	CASSFVAEHYNEQFF	TGTGCCAGCAGTTTTGTGGCGGAGCATTACAATGAGCAGTTCTTC
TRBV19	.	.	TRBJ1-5	CASTPQHNQPQHF	TGTGCCAGTACCCCACAGCATAATCAGCCCCAGCATTTT
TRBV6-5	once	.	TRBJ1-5	CASSDRQPNQPQHF	TGTGCCAGCAGCGACCGACAGCCCAATCAGCCCCAGCATTTT
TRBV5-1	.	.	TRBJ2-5	CASSFRGPETQYF	TGCGCCAGCAGCTTTAGGGGTCCAGAGACCCAGTACTTC
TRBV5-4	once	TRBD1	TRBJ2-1	CASSPWTGNEQFF	TGTGCCAGCAGCCCCTGGACAGGGAACGAGCAGTTCTTC
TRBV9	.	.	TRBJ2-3	CASSGTVGADTQYF	TGTGCCAGCAGCGGGACCGTAGGGGCAGATACGCAGTATTTT
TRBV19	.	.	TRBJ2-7	CASSIKFTSSYEQYF	TGTGCCAGTAGTATTAAATTTACGAGCTCCTACGAGCAGTACTTC
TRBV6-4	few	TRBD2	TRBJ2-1	CASSEVSGLAGRAYNEQFF	TGTGCCAGCAGTGAAGTCTCCGGACTAGCGGGTCGAGCTTACAATGAGCAGTTCTTC
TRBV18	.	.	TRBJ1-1	CASSEGENTEAFF	TGTGCCAGCTCTGAAGGGGAGAACACTGAAGCTTTCTTT
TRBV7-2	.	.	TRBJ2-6	CASSLAPGSGANVLTF	TGTGCCAGCAGCTTAGCTCCAGGGTCTGGGGCCAACGTCCTGACTTTC
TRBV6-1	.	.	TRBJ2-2	CASKDLGGGPGELFF	TGTGCCAGCAAGGATCTAGGGGGGGGACCCGGGGAGCTGTTTTTT
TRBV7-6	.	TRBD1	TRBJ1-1	CASSSRQGTEAFF	TGTGCCAGCAGCTCGCGACAGGGAACTGAAGCTTTCTTT
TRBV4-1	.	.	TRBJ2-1	CASSPIGTPSDEQFF	TGCGCCAGCAGCCCTATCGGGACTCCGTCCGATGAGCAGTTCTTC
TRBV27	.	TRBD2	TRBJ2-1	CASSRLAGGPEQFF	TGTGCCAGCAGTAGACTAGCGGGAGGGCCTGAGCAGTTCTTC
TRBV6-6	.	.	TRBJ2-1	CASNSVKEQFF	TGTGCCAGCAATAGCGTCAAGGAGCAGTTCTTC
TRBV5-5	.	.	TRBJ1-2	CASSWGGKIEGSGYTF	TGTGCCAGCAGCTGGGGGGGGAAGATTGAAGGTTCTGGCTACACCTTC
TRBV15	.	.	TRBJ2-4	CATSRDYGGGQGNIQYF	TGTGCCACCAGCAGAGATTATGGAGGAGGTCAGGGGAACATTCAGTACTTC
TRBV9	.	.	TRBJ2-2	CASSGSRLPGAPGELFF	TGTGCCAGCAGCGGATCTCGGCTGCCTGGGGCGCCCGGGGAGCTGTTTTTT
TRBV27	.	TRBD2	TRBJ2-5	CASSFQREDNETQYF	TGTGCCAGCAGTTTCCAACGGGAGGATAATGAGACCCAGTACTTC
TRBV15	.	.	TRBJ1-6	CATSREGGFGATNSPLHF	TGTGCCACCAGCAGAGAAGGAGGGTTTGGGGCTACGAATTCACCCCTCCACTTT
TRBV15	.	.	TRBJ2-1	CATSRASPEQFF	TGTGCCACCAGCAGAGCGAGTCCTGAGCAGTTCTTC
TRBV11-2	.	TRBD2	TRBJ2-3	CASSFRPGGLVGDTQYF	TGTGCCAGCAGCTTCCGCCCGGGAGGGCTGGTGGGAGATACGCAGTATTTT
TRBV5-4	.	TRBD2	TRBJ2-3	CASRSGSSTDTQYF	TGTGCCAGCAGGAGCGGGAGTAGCACAGATACGCAGTATTTT
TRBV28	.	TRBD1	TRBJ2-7	CASSLIPGQGFYEQYF	TGTGCCAGCAGTTTAATCCCGGGACAGGGGTTCTACGAGCAGTACTTC
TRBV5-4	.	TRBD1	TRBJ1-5	CASSQSGQGSEQPQHF	TGTGCCAGCAGCCAATCGGGACAGGGATCAGAGCAGCCCCAGCATTTT